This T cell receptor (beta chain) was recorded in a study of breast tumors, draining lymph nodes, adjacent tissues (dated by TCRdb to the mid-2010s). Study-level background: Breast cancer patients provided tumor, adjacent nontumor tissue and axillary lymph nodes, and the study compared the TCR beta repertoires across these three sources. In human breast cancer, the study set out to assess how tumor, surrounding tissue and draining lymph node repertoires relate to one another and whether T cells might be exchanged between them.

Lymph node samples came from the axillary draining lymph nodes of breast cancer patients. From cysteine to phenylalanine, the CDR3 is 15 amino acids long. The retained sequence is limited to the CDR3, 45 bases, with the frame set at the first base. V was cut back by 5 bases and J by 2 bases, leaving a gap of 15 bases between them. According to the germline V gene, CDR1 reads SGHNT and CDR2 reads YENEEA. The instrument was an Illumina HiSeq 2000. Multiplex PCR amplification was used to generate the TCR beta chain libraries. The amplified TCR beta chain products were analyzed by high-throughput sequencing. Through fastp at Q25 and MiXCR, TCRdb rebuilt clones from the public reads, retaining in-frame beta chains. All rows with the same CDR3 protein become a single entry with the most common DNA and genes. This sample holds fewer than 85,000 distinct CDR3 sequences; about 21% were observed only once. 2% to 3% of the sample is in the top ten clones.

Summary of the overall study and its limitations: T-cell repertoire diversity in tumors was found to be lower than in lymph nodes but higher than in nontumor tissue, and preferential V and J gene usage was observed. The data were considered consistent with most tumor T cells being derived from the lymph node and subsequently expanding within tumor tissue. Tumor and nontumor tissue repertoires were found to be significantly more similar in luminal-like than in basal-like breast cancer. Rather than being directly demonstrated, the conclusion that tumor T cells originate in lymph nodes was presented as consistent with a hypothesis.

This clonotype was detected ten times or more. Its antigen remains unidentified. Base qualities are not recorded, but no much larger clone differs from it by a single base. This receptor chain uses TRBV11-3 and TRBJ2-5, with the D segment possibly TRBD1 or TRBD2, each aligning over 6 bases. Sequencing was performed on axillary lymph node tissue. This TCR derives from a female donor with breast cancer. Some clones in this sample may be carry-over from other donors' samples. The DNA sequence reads TGTGCCAGCAGCCGCGGGGCGGACAGTCAAGAGACCCAGTACTTC. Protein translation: CASSRGADSQETQYF.